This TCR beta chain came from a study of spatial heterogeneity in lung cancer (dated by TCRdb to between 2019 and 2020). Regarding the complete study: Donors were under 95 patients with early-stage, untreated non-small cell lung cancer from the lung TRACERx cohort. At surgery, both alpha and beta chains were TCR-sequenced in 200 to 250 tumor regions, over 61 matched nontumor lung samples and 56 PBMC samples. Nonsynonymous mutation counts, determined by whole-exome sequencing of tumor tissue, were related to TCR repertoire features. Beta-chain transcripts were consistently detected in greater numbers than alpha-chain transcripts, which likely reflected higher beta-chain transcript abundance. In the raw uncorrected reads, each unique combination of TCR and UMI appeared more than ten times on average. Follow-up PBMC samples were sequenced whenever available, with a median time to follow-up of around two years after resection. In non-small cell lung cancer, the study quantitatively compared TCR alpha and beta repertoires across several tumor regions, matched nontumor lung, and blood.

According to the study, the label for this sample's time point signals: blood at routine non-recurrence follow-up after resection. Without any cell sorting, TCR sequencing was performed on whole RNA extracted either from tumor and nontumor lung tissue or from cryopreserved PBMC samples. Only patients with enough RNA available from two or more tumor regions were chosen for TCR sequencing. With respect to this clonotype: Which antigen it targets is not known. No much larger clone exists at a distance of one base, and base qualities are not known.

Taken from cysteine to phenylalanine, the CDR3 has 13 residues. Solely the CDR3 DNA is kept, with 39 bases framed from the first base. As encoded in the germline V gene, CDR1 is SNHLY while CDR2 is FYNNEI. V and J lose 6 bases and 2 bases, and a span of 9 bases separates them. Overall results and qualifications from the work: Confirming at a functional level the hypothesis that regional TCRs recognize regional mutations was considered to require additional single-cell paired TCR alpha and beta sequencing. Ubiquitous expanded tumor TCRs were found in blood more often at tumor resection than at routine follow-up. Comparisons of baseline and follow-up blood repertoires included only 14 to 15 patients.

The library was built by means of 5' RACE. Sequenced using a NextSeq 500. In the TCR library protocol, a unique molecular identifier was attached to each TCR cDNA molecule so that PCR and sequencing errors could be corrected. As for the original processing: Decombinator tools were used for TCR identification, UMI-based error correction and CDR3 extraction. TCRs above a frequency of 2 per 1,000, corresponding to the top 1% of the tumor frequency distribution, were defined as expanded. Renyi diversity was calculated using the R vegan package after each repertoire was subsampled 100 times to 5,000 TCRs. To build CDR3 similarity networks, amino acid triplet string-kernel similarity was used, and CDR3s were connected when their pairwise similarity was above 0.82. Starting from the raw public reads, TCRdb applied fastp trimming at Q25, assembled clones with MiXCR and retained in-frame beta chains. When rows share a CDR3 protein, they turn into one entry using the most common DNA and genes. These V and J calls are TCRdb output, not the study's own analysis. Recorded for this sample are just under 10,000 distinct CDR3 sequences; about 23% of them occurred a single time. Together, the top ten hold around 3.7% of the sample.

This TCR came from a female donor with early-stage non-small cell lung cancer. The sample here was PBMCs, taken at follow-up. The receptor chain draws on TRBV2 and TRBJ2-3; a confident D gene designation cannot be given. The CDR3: CASRETFTDTQYF. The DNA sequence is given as TGTGCCAGCAGGGAGACTTTCACAGATACGCAGTATTTT. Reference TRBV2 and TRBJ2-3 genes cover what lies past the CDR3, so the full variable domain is EPEVTQTPSHQVTQMGQEVILRCVPISNHLYFYWYRQILGQKVEFLVSFYNNEISEKSEIFDDQFSVERPDGSNFTLKIRSTKLEDSAMYFCASRETFTDTQYFGPGTRLTVL.